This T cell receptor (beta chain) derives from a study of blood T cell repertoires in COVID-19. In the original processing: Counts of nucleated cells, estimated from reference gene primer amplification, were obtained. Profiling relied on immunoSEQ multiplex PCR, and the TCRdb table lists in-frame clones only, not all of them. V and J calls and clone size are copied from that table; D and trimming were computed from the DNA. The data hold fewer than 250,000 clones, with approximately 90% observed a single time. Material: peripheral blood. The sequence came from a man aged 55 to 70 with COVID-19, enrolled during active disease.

This CDR3 reads CASSPRGSGGARTDTQYF. CDR3 nucleotides: TGTGCCAGCAGCCCCCGTGGTAGCGGGGGGGCCCGCACAGATACGCAGTATTTT. The rearrangement uses TRBV7-3 and TRBJ2-3, with TRBD2 matching over 11 bases. V shed 5 bases and J 1 base; nucleotides not matched to a gene: 11. From germline, CDR1 is SGHTA and CDR2 FQGTGA. This CDR3 has 18 residues.